This paragraph reports one T cell receptor beta chain. Its antigen is unknown. One base away lies a much larger clone, so this may be a sequencing read error. There are 14 residues in the CDR3. V dropped 7 bases and J dropped 7; count of bases not matched to a gene: 10. CDR1 and CDR2 from the germline V gene are SNHLY and FYNNEI. Libraries of TCR beta came from iRepertoire HTBI primers plus Arm-PCR of CDR3 regions. TCRdb passed the multiplex PCR reads through MiXCR, listing each CDR3 protein once. The table lists hundreds of thousands of distinct CDR3 sequences, about 16% of them singletons. This sample is part of a study of regulatory T cells in long-lasting Graves disease. Study outcomes and limitations: Accuracy could have been hurt by small sample size.

Time point in this sample: newly diagnosed GD, antithyroid drugs for less than 3 months. The TCR library was made from RNA that had been extracted from PBMCs in TRIzol. This sample also appeared in a second study, on T cells in Graves' hyperthyroidism and ophthalmopathy.

This sequence originates from a woman aged 35-60 years with Graves disease. The source was peripheral blood mononuclear cells (PBMCs), collected at new diagnosis, from a patient treated with antithyroid drugs. J is TRBJ1-1 and V is TRBV2, with 9 positions matching TRBD1. DNA for the CDR3: TGTGCCAGCATGCCCCTACAGGGGGCTGATGAAGCTTTCTTT. It is translated as CASMPLQGADEAFF.